This T cell receptor (beta chain) was sequenced for a study of CD8 T cells in Susac syndrome. This clonotype is a singleton in its sample. The CDR3 covers 13 residues. CDR1 MNHNS and CDR2 SASEGT come from the germline V gene. Between the trimmed V and J ends, which lost 3 bases and 5 bases, there was a span of 10 bases. An input of about 0.45 to 1 ug of RNA was subjected to reverse transcription using random hexamers. Amplification of TCR beta CDR3 by immunoSEQ multiplex PCR spanned 54 Vbeta and 13 Jbeta. TCRdb redid the calling of the immunoSEQ multiplex PCR reads with MiXCR, one entry per CDR3 protein. The sample lists roughly 220,000 distinct CDR3 sequences; approximately 94% were seen once.

This sequence was found in a human donor with Susac syndrome. Sequencing used CD4+ T cells from PBMCs. The chain couples TRBV6-1 to TRBJ1-1; D call uncertain. DNA of the CDR3: TGTGCCAGCAGTGACGGGTTGCGGACTGAAGCTTTCTTT. Protein: CASSDGLRTEAFF.